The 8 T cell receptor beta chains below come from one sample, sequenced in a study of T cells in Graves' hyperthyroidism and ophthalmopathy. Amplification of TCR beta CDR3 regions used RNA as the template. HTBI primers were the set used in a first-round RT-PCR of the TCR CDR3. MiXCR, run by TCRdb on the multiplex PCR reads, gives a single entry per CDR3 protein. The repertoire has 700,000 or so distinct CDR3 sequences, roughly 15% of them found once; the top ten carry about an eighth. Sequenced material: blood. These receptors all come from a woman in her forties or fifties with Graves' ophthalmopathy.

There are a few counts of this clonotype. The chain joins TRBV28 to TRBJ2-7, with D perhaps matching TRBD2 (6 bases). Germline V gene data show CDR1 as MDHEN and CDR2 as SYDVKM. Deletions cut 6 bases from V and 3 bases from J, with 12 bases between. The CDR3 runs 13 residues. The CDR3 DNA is TGTGCCAGCAGGTGGACGGGAGTCTACGAGCAGTACTTC. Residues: CASRWTGVYEQYF.

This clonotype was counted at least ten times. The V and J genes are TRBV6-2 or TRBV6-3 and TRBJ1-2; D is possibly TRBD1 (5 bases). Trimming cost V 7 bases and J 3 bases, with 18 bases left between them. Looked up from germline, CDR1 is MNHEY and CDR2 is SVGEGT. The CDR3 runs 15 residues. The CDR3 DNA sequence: TGTGCCAGCACCTCAGGCGGCAGGGCGGACTATGGCTACACCTTC. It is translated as CASTSGGRADYGYTF.

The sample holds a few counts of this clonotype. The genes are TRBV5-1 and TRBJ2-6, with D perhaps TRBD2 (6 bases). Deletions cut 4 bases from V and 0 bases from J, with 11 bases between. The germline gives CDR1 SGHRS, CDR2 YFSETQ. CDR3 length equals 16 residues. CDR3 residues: CASSPGEVSGANVLTF. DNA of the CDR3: TGCGCCAGCAGCCCGGGGGAAGTCTCTGGGGCCAACGTCCTGACTTTC. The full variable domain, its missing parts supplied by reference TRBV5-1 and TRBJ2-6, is KAGVTQTPRYLIKTRGQQVTLSCSPISGHRSVSWYQQTPGQGLQFLFEYFSETQRNKGNFPGRFSGRQFSNSRSEMNVSTLELGDSALYLCASSPGEVSGANVLTFGAGSRLTVL.

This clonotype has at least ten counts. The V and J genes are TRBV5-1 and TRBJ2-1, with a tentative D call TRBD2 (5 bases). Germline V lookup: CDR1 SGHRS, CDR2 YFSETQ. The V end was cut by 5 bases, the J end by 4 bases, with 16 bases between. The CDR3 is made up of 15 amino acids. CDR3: CASRLAWEYYNEQFF. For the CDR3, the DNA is TGCGCCAGCAGATTAGCGTGGGAGTATTACAATGAGCAGTTCTTC.

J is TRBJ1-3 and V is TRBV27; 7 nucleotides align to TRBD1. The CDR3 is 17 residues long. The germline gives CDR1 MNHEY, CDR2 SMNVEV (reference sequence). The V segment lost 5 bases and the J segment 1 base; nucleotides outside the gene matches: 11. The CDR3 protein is CASSPWTGTGSGNTIYF. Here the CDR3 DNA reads TGTGCCAGCAGTCCCTGGACAGGTACAGGATCTGGAAACACCATATATTTT.

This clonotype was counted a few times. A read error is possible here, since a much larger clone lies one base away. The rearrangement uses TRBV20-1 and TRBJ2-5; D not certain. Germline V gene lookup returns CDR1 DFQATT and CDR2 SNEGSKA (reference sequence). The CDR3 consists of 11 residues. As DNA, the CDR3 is TGCAGTGCTGGAGAATGGGAGACCCAGTACTTC. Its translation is CSAGEWETQYF.

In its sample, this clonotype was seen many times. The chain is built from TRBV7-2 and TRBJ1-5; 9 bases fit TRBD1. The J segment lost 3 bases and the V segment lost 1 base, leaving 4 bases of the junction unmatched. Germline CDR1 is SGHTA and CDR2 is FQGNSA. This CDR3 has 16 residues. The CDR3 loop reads CASSLVGTGTNQPQHF. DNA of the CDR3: TGTGCCAGCAGCTTAGTCGGGACAGGGACCAATCAGCCCCAGCATTTT.

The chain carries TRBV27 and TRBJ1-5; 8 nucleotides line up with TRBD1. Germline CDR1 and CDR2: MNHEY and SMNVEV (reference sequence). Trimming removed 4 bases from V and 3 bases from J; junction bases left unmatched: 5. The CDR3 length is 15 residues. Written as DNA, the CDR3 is TGTGCCAGCAGTTCCTCGACAGGGGACAATCAGCCCCAGCATTTT. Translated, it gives CASSSSTGDNQPQHF.